This is a list of T cell receptor beta chains from one sample in a study of shared clonotypes between healthy human individuals. Repertoires were generated with immunoSEQ multiplex PCR, while TCRdb's copy carries only in-frame clones and drops some. Of around 550,000 clones in the sample, roughly 95% were seen once. The sample consisted of naive CD4+ T cells sorted from blood. The receptors were sampled from a woman aged 30 to 39 in good health. Both conserved end residues are trimmed from each CDR3. The size field is filled for only some rows; it gives once, few, many or a size class.

CDR3 protein,clone size,V gene,J gene
ASRYDRVETQY,NA,TRBV7-2,TRBJ2-5
ASSYSGQGAWEQY,once,TRBV6-5,TRBJ2-7
ASSSPGASGRGHEQY,NA,TRBV28,TRBJ2-7
ASSVGAGHSNQPQH,once,TRBV6-1,TRBJ1-5
ASSDRREAGNTIY,NA,TRBV2,TRBJ1-3
AISGGGFSYNEQF,NA,TRBV6-5,TRBJ2-1
ASSIDLSNQPQH,NA,TRBV19,TRBJ1-5
ASRSGGLYGYT,NA,TRBV28,TRBJ1-2
AIRPWEAF,NA,TRBV10-3,TRBJ1-1
AWKGTMNTEAF,NA,TRBV30,TRBJ1-1
ASSPPGGQGGPPQH,NA,TRBV18,TRBJ1-5
ASSLEHEQF,NA,TRBV7-9,TRBJ2-1
ASSGGVNGRTQYEQY,once,TRBV5-1,TRBJ2-7
ASAKGQGLVAF,NA,TRBV2,TRBJ1-1
ASSQAAGYAYEQY,NA,TRBV4-1,TRBJ2-7
ASSLSSGTGFYEQY,NA,TRBV27,TRBJ2-7
ASSRATGQGAGETQY,NA,TRBV4-1,TRBJ2-5
ASSLARGLKIYNEQF,NA,TRBV7-8,TRBJ2-1
ASSLDRGDVPPQH,NA,TRBV18,TRBJ1-5
ASSPKAGAGEGEQY,NA,TRBV5-1,TRBJ2-7
SARDPGRPGELF,NA,TRBV29-1,TRBJ2-2
ASSLSETGIQPQH,NA,TRBV18,TRBJ1-5
ASSLGGNTEAF,NA,TRBV11-2,TRBJ1-1
ASILTAFNYGYT,once,TRBV6-1,TRBJ1-2
ASESNGQGIY,once,TRBV19,TRBJ2-4
ASSNRTSGNIYEQY,NA,TRBV11-1,TRBJ2-7
ASSLNPDGTQY,NA,TRBV5-1,TRBJ2-5
ASSEAQGDSQTRRGNIQY,NA,TRBV2,TRBJ2-4
ASSLTLDSANTGELF,NA,TRBV19,TRBJ2-2
ASSEARGGLETQY,NA,TRBV6-1,TRBJ2-5
ASRSTGVANTEAF,NA,TRBV2,TRBJ1-1
ASSSTGWGNYEQY,NA,TRBV21-1,NA
ASSLVGTGNNEKLF,NA,TRBV5-1,TRBJ1-4
ASSVDRAQETQY,NA,TRBV9,TRBJ2-5
ASTPRTHTGELF,NA,TRBV19,TRBJ2-2
ASSPEDGSPLH,once,TRBV28,TRBJ1-6
ASSPRGTPIGIQY,NA,TRBV28,TRBJ2-4
ASSGTGTSSTDTQY,NA,TRBV5-1,TRBJ2-3
ASRADSRQGLWDTEAF,NA,TRBV5-4,TRBJ1-1